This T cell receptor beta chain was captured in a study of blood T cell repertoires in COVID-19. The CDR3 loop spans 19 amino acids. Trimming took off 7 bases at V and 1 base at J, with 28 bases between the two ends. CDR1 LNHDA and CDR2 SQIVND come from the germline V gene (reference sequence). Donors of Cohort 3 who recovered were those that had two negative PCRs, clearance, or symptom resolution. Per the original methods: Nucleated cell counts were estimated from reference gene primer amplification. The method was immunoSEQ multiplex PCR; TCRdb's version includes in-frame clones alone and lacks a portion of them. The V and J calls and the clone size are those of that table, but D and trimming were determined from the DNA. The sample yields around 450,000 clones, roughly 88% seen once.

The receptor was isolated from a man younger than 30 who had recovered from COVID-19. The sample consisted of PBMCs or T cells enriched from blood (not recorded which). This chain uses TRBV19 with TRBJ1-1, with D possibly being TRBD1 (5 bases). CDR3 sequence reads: CASTPLLPETVYSNTEAFF. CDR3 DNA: TGTGCCAGTACCCCCCTCCTTCCTGAGACAGTTTATTCGAACACTGAAGCTTTCTTT.